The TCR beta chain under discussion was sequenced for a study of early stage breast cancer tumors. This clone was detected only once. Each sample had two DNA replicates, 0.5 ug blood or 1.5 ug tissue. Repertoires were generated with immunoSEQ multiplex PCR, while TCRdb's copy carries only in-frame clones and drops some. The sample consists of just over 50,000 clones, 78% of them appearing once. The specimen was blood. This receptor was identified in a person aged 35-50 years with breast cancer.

The DNA of the CDR3 is TGTGCCAGTAGTACCCTACAGGGTCAAGGCGATCAGCCCCAGCATTTT. Its protein product is CASSTLQGQGDQPQHF. The chain employs TRBV19 and TRBJ1-5, with D possibly matching TRBD1 (6 bases). Trimming pared 4 bases from V and 5 bases from J, leaving 18 bases between. This CDR3 spans 16 amino acids. The germline CDR1 and CDR2 sequences are LNHDA and SQIVND (reference sequence).